Detailed here is one T cell receptor beta chain. The data are from a study of CD8+ T cells in alopecia areata. The germline V gene encodes CDR1 MNHEY and CDR2 SMNVEV (reference sequence). The CDR3 runs to 16 residues. V shed 5 bases and J 4 bases; nucleotides not matched to a gene: 10. Extracted RNA was reverse transcribed, and the resulting cDNA served as sequencing template. Profiled with immunoSEQ multiplex PCR; TCRdb holds only in-frame clones, not every one. The table has about 130,000 clones, approximately 49% seen once. The source material was CD8+ T cells sorted from blood, sampled at week 0. V usage is TRBV27 and J usage is TRBJ2-7, with 11 bases identical to TRBD2. The receptor comes from a human donor with alopecia areata. For the CDR3, the DNA is TGTGCCAGCAGTCCGGCGGGACTAGCGGACGTATACGAGCAGTACTTC. Residues: CASSPAGLADVYEQYF.